The 5 T cell receptor beta chains reported below all come from one sample, sequenced in a study of T cell changes during pregnancy in multiple sclerosis. Sequenced by immunoSEQ multiplex PCR; TCRdb stores in-frame clones only, minus some. The sample holds roughly 40,000 clones; about 90% are singletons and the top ten take around 0.8%. Sequenced here: CD4+ T cells from peripheral blood mononuclear cells, sampled before pregnancy. These TCRs come from a female donor with multiple sclerosis, enrolled in a pregnancy study.

The J gene is TRBJ2-7, the V gene TRBV14, with TRBD2 identical over 7 bases. Germline V gene lookup returns CDR1 SGHDN and CDR2 FVKESK. Losses at the gene ends were 5 bases for V and 2 bases for J; bases not matched to a gene: 3. There are 13 residues in the CDR3. The CDR3 loop reads CASSASGTYEQYF. The CDR3 nucleotides read TGTGCCAGCAGCGCTAGCGGCACCTACGAGCAGTACTTC.

The chain links TRBV5-5 to TRBJ2-7; D gene ambiguous. The CDR3 is 14 residues long. From germline, CDR1 is SGHKS and CDR2 YYEKEE (reference sequence). With 4 bases removed from V and 0 bases from J, the gap between germline ends came to 11 bases. The CDR3: CASSLTDFSYEQYF. CDR3 sequence (DNA): TGTGCCAGCAGCCTCACAGATTTCTCCTACGAGCAGTACTTC.

The chain is built from TRBV7-2 and TRBJ2-1; TRBD2 aligns across 9 bases. Germline loops: CDR1 SGHTA, CDR2 FQGNSA. The CDR3 spans 14 residues. Trimming took 1 base from V and 15 from J; bases not matched to a gene: 10. CDR3 in amino acids: CASSLGGSGGEAFF. The CDR3 DNA reads as TGTGCCAGCAGCTTAGGCGGTAGCGGGGGTGAGGCGTTCTTC. Based on the CDR3 plus reference TRBV7-2 and TRBJ2-1, the full variable domain is GAGVSQSPSNKVTEKGKDVELRCDPISGHTALYWYRQSLGQGLEFLIYFQGNSAPDKSGLPSDRFSAERTGGSVSTLTIQRTQQEDSAVYLCASSLGGSGGEAFFGPGTRLTVL.

This chain links TRBV4-1 with TRBJ2-3; possibly TRBD2 for D (6 bases). Per the germline V gene, CDR1 is MGHRA and CDR2 is YSYEKL. This CDR3 has 13 residues. The V gene lost 10 bases and the J gene lost 0 bases, with 11 bases spanning the gap. DNA for the CDR3: TGCGCCACCTCAGCGGGCAGCACAGATACGCAGTATTTT. Translated, it gives CATSAGSTDTQYF.

This chain links TRBV7-8 with TRBJ1-3, with a weak D call TRBD1 (6 bases). The V gene lost 5 bases and the J gene lost 8 bases, with 25 bases spanning the gap. The germline CDR1 and CDR2 sequences are SGHVS and FQNEAQ. The CDR3 runs to 17 residues. The CDR3 DNA reads as TGTGCCAGCAGCCCGCGATGGGGGGCCGGCCGGGGGGACACCATATATTTT. It specifies CASSPRWGAGRGDTIYF.